These 12 T cell receptor beta chains were sequenced from one sample in a study of early T cells in non-severe SARS-CoV-2 infection. A single record per CDR3 protein comes from TCRdb applying MiXCR to the 5' RACE reads. The repertoire holds some 96,000 distinct CDR3 sequences, with 15% as singletons. Sample: whole blood. The source of these receptors is an adult who was a healthcare worker with PCR-confirmed SARS-CoV-2 infection or an uninfected control (not recorded which).

This clonotype showed up just a few times. This chain connects TRBV7-3 to TRBJ2-1; D unclear. Trimming took 2 bases from V and 6 from J, leaving 14 bases between them. The CDR3 sequence is 15 residues long. The germline V gene has CDR1 SGHTA and CDR2 FQGTGA. CDR3 residues: CASSLLGTPPNEQFF. Written as DNA, the CDR3 is TGTGCCAGCAGCTTATTAGGAACCCCCCCCAATGAGCAGTTCTTC.

This clonotype has ten or more counts. The chain combines TRBV28 with TRBJ2-1; 10 nucleotides match TRBD2. With V trimmed by 5 bases and J by 9 bases, 19 bases remained unmatched. Looked up from germline, CDR1 is MDHEN and CDR2 is SYDVKM. The CDR3 consists of 18 residues. The CDR3, as DNA: TGTGCCAGCAGTCCGCCGGATCGGTCTAGCGGGAGCTTTCGTGAGCAGTTCTTC. Translating it yields CASSPPDRSSGSFREQFF.

This clonotype was counted between two and nine times. The V gene is TRBV15, the J gene TRBJ2-7, with 9 positions matching TRBD1. Germline values: CDR1 LNHNV, CDR2 YYDKDF (reference sequence). The length of the CDR3 is 14 residues. The V and J ends lost 1 base and 5 bases, in that order; junction bases with no gene match: 3. The CDR3 is CATSRGQGENEQYF. Written as DNA, the CDR3 is TGTGCCACCAGCAGAGGACAGGGGGAAAACGAGCAGTACTTC.

The rearrangement joins TRBV2 to TRBJ2-5; 8 bases are a match to TRBD2. Germline lookup yields CDR1 SNHLY and CDR2 FYNNEI. The CDR3 has 15 residues. V lost 1 base to trimming and J lost 9 bases; unmatched junction nucleotides: 10. In nucleotides, the CDR3 is TGTGCCAGCAGTGAAGTCGTAGCGGGGCCCGGGGCCCAGTACTTC. Its protein is CASSEVVAGPGAQYF.

The rearrangement links TRBV6-2 or TRBV6-3 to TRBJ2-3; D not resolved. Trimming took 8 bases from V and 5 from J, leaving 8 bases between them. The CDR3 runs to 11 residues. Germline V gene lookup returns CDR1 MNHEY and CDR2 SVGEGT. The CDR3 nucleotides read TGTGCCAGCTCGACGGGAGATACGCAGTATTTT. Its translation: CASSTGDTQYF.

This chain joins TRBV2 and TRBJ2-1; possibly TRBD2 for D (5 bases). The CDR3 is 13 residues long. The V gene lost 6 bases and the J gene lost 10 bases, with 16 bases spanning the gap. Germline V gene sequence: CDR1 SNHLY, CDR2 FYNNEI. CDR3 nucleotide sequence: TGTGCCAGCAGCGGGGATGGCCTTTGGGAGCAGTTCTTC. Translated: CASSGDGLWEQFF.

This clonotype was recorded many times. The gene calls are TRBV6-2 or TRBV6-3 and TRBJ1-5; D gene ambiguous. The V and J ends lost 2 bases and 1 base respectively, with 3 bases between them. This CDR3 comprises 13 residues. CDR1 MNHEY and CDR2 SVGEGT come from the germline V gene. CDR3 protein: CASSYDSNQPQHF. The CDR3 DNA reads TGTGCCAGCAGTTACGACAGCAATCAGCCCCAGCATTTT.

This clonotype has more than one count but fewer than ten. The CDR3 DNA reads as TGTGCCAGCAGCTTGGGGGGTAGCGGAGGGCTCCCCTACGAGCAGTACTTC. This encodes CASSLGGSGGLPYEQYF. The V call is TRBV7-9, the J call TRBJ2-7, with D perhaps matching TRBD2 (6 bases). The germline CDR1 and CDR2 sequences are SEHNR and FQNEAQ (reference sequence). The CDR3 extends over 17 amino acids. V was trimmed by 3 bases and J by 2 bases, leaving 20 bases between them.

J is TRBJ2-5 and V is TRBV19, with D perhaps TRBD1 or TRBD2 (6 bases each). The CDR3 loop spans 13 amino acids. Germline V gene lookup returns CDR1 LNHDA and CDR2 SQIVND (reference sequence). V dropped 9 bases and J dropped 5 bases, with 16 bases sitting between them. The CDR3 sequence is CASPGAFGETQYF. CDR3 DNA sequence: TGTGCCAGCCCGGGGGCGTTTGGGGAGACCCAGTACTTC.

The chain uses TRBV19 and TRBJ1-5; D not certain. This CDR3 comprises 14 residues. Germline assignment: CDR1 LNHDA and CDR2 SQIVND (reference sequence). V was shortened by 3 bases and J by 1 base, with 7 bases between the two germline ends. CDR3 residues: CASSIRGSNQPQHF. CDR3 bases: TGTGCCAGTAGTATCCGAGGGAGCAATCAGCCCCAGCATTTT.

This clonotype has a handful of counts. This chain links TRBV10-3 with TRBJ1-4, with D unclear. Trimming shortened V by 2 bases and J by 0 bases, and 4 bases separated the two germline ends. CDR1 and CDR2 (germline): ENHRY, SYGVKD. The CDR3 length is 14 residues. Here the CDR3 reads CAISEGATNEKLFF. CDR3 nucleotide sequence: TGTGCCATCAGTGAGGGTGCAACTAATGAAAAACTGTTTTTT.

The sample holds a few counts of this clonotype. V is TRBV5-1 and J is TRBJ2-7, with 8 positions matching TRBD1. J was trimmed by 0 bases and V by 6 bases; bases with no gene match: 5. The CDR3 is made up of 14 amino acids. Germline V gives CDR1 SGHRS, CDR2 YFSETQ. CDR3 loop: CASTPTGGSYEQYF. The CDR3 nucleotides read TGCGCCAGCACACCTACAGGGGGCTCCTACGAGCAGTACTTC.